This TCR beta chain came from a study of chemoradiotherapy in HPV16-positive cancers. Study summary: Candidate HPV-specific clones and shared TCR motifs came from a couple of HPV16-positive patients.

The assay was immunoSEQ multiplex PCR, and TCRdb's table has in-frame clones only and misses some. The sample consists of around 40,000 clones, approximately 73% of them appearing once. Regarding the study as a whole: In HPV16-positive patients, HPV-responsive T-cell expansion tracked better recurrence-free survival. Non-HPV-specific T cells did not expand in tumors during treatment, whereas candidate HPV-specific clones and E7-related motifs did.

In the case of this clone: Its antigen is unknown.

The sample here was blood, taken from a patient who underwent chemoradiotherapy. The receptor comes from a human donor with HPV-associated anogenital cancer.

The CDR3: CASSQQGIGRELFF. CDR3 DNA sequence: TGTGCCAGCAGCCAACAGGGGATAGGGAGGGAGCTGTTTTTT. The rearrangement links TRBV27 to TRBJ2-2, with TRBD1 matching over 7 bases. Losses at the gene ends were 6 bases for V and 9 bases for J; bases not matched to a gene: 10. Germline loops: CDR1 MNHEY, CDR2 SMNVEV (reference sequence). This CDR3 region has 14 residues.